This T cell receptor (beta chain) was recovered during a study of T cell changes during pregnancy in multiple sclerosis. Measured with immunoSEQ multiplex PCR; TCRdb has only the in-frame clones, and not every one. The sample contains tens of thousands of clones, just over 90% of which appear only once. The CDR3 runs to 14 residues. V lost 2 bases and J lost 2, with 10 bases in between. Germline CDR1 SGHDT, CDR2 YYEEEE. This chain uses TRBV5-6 with TRBJ2-5, with unresolved D. This sequence originates from a female donor with multiple sclerosis, enrolled in a pregnancy study. This material consisted of CD4+ T cells from peripheral blood mononuclear cells, taken after pregnancy. In DNA, the CDR3 is TGTGCCAGCAGCTTATGGCAGATGCAAGAGACCCAGTACTTC. Translating gives CASSLWQMQETQYF.